This is a list of T cell receptor beta chains from one sample in a study of blood T cell repertoires in COVID-19. Profiling relied on immunoSEQ multiplex PCR, and the TCRdb table lists in-frame clones only, not all of them. The table includes 380,000 or so clones, about 86% detected once. What was sequenced was peripheral blood. The receptors were gathered from a woman aged 55-70 years with COVID-19, enrolled during active disease. Both conserved end residues are part of each CDR3. A D gene is named only where the DNA matches it firmly. Size is stated for part of the rows, as once, few or many counts, or as a class when the clone is expanded.

j_call clone_size d_call v_call cdr3_nt cdr3_aa
TRBJ1-2 - - TRBV3-1/TRBV3-2 TGTGCCAGCAGCCAAGGTCCGGAGGAGGGTTTC CASSQGPEEGF
TRBJ2-3 - - TRBV7-3 TGTGCCAGCAGCCAGGGATCAGATACGCAGTATTTT CASSQGSDTQYF
TRBJ1-1 - - TRBV9 TGTGCCAGCAGCGTAATGGAGGGAGCGACTGAAGCTTTCTTT CASSVMEGATEAFF
TRBJ2-1 - - TRBV5-1 TGCGCCAGCAGCTTAATTAGAGGGCGGGGAAGCAATGAGCAGTTCTTC CASSLIRGRGSNEQFF
TRBJ1-3 few TRBD1 TRBV5-1 TGCGCCAGCAGCCCGGGACAGGGAATGTTTGGAAACACCATATATTTT CASSPGQGMFGNTIYF
TRBJ2-1 - TRBD2 TRBV4-3 TGCGCCAGCAGCCTAGCGGGGGGTTACAATGAGCAGTTCTTC CASSLAGGYNEQFF
TRBJ1-6 once - TRBV10-3 TGTGCCATCAGTGAGGAGGGTAGTTCACCCCTCCACTTT CAISEEGSSPLHF
TRBJ1-2 - - TRBV27 TGTGCCAGCAGTCTAAAGTTCGGGGGGGGATATGGCTACACCTTC CASSLKFGGGYGYTF
TRBJ1-3 - - TRBV11-2 TGTGCCAGCAGCGATTTAAGGGGATACTCTGGAAACACCATATATTTT CASSDLRGYSGNTIYF
TRBJ2-2 once TRBD1 TRBV6-2/TRBV6-3 TGTGCCAGCAGTAGGACAGGGGCCGGGGAGCTGTTTTTT CASSRTGAGELFF
TRBJ2-5 - - TRBV28 TGTGCCAGCAGTTTTCCAGGGGAAGAGACCCAGTACTTC CASSFPGEETQYF
TRBJ1-2 - - TRBV7-9 TGTGCCAGCAGCTCAGCCCAAACAACACAGGGCGCATATGGCTACACCTTC CASSSAQTTQGAYGYTF
TRBJ2-2 - TRBD1 TRBV10-1 TGCGCCAGCAGTGAGCTTGGACAGGGTGCCGGGGAGCTGTTTTTT CASSELGQGAGELFF
TRBJ2-2 - TRBD1 TRBV11-2 TGTGCCAGCAGTCGCGGACAGGGGAACACCGGGGAGCTGTTTTTT CASSRGQGNTGELFF
TRBJ1-1 - - TRBV7-2 TGTGCCAGCAGCCCTACGGGGGGATGGGTGACTGAAGCTTTCTTT CASSPTGGWVTEAFF
TRBJ1-3 once - TRBV10-2 TGCGCCAGCAGTGATAGAGGCAGGGACTCTGGAAACACCATATATTTT CASSDRGRDSGNTIYF
TRBJ2-3 - TRBD2 TRBV5-1 TGCGCCAGCAGCTTGGGACTAGCGGTGACCGTTAGCACAGATACGCAGTATTTT CASSLGLAVTVSTDTQYF
TRBJ2-2 - TRBD2 TRBV2 TGTGCCAGCAGTCTAGCGGGGGGAACCACCGGGGAGCTGTTTTTT CASSLAGGTTGELFF
TRBJ2-5 - TRBD1 TRBV7-9 TGTGCCAGCAGCTCCGGGACAGGGGGGAAAGAGACCCAGTACTTC CASSSGTGGKETQYF
TRBJ2-7 once TRBD2 TRBV15 TGTGCCACCAGCAGAGATCCCCTCGGGAGGCCATCCTACGAGCAGTACTTC CATSRDPLGRPSYEQYF
TRBJ1-3 - TRBD1 TRBV4-2 TGTGCCAGCAGCCAAGGGGGGACAGGCTCTGGAAACACCATATATTTT CASSQGGTGSGNTIYF
TRBJ2-3 once TRBD1 TRBV6-5 TGTGCCAGCAGCCGTCGGACAGGGAGAGATACGCAGTATTTT CASSRRTGRDTQYF
TRBJ2-5 - TRBD2 TRBV3-1/TRBV3-2 TGTGCCAGCAGCCAAGATCCTGCGGGGGGCCACCAAGAGACCCAGTACTTC CASSQDPAGGHQETQYF
TRBJ1-6 - - TRBV3-1/TRBV3-2 TGTGCCAGCAGCCAGACAGTACGATATAATTCACCCCTCCACTTT CASSQTVRYNSPLHF
TRBJ2-7 - TRBD1 TRBV7-9 TGTGCCAGCAGCTTCTTCGACAGGGCCCACGAGCAGTACTTC CASSFFDRAHEQYF
TRBJ1-2 few - TRBV6-6 TGTGCCAGCAGTTACTCTTCCGGGTCGAAAATTGGTGGCTACACCTTC CASSYSSGSKIGGYTF
TRBJ1-1 - - TRBV19 TGTGCCAGTACCCCCTGGCAGGCAGACCGCTTGAACACTGAAGCTTTCTTT CASTPWQADRLNTEAFF